Below, 11 T cell receptor beta chains from the same sample are listed, as sequenced in a study of OX40 agonist ivuxolimab in advanced cancers. The method was immunoSEQ multiplex PCR; TCRdb's version includes in-frame clones alone and lacks a portion of them. This sample has about 52,000 clones, with around 94% found just once. Source: CD4+ or CD8+ T cells sorted from blood, taken in a trial of the OX40 agonist ivuxolimab. Source of these receptors: an adult with an advanced solid tumor such as melanoma, head and neck, liver or kidney cancer.

This clone has a single count. The rearrangement joins TRBV7-9 to TRBJ2-1; D ambiguous. V dropped 8 bases and J dropped 8 bases, with 19 bases sitting between them. The CDR3 consists of 14 residues. The V gene's germline CDR1 is SEHNR and CDR2 FQNEAQ (reference sequence). CDR3 protein: CASPPSHRADEQFF. The DNA for the CDR3 is TGTGCCAGCCCGCCCTCCCACCGGGCGGATGAGCAGTTCTTC.

The J gene is TRBJ2-3, the V gene TRBV2; 16 bases are a match to TRBD2. This CDR3 has 18 residues. V lost 9 bases, J lost 2 bases, and 11 bases stayed unmatched. Germline CDR1 is SNHLY and CDR2 is FYNNEI. CDR3 DNA: TGTGCCAGGGGGACTAGCGGGAGGGAACGGACCCCCACAGATACGCAGTATTTT. The encoded protein is CARGTSGRERTPTDTQYF.

The gene calls are TRBV19 and TRBJ1-5; D remains unclear. V was pared by 7 bases and J by 5 bases, with 15 bases between. The CDR3 extends over 14 amino acids. Germline-derived CDR1 and CDR2 are LNHDA and SQIVND (reference sequence). The CDR3 nucleotides read TGTGCCAGTACCCCTTTACACAACGATCAGCCCCAGCATTTT. It translates to CASTPLHNDQPQHF.

Here the CDR3 DNA reads TGTGCCAGCAGTGAAGGGGGACAGGGTATACACGAGCAGTACTTC. It yields the protein CASSEGGQGIHEQYF. The J gene is TRBJ2-7, the V gene TRBV2; 9 nucleotides match TRBD1. The CDR3 covers 15 residues. Germline assignment: CDR1 SNHLY and CDR2 FYNNEI. With 1 base clipped from V and 5 bases from J, the junction kept 6 bases outside the gene matches.

V and J are TRBV19 and TRBJ1-2; 7 bases are shared with TRBD1. Germline values: CDR1 LNHDA, CDR2 SQIVND (reference sequence). This CDR3 comprises 13 residues. V was pared by 3 bases and J by 7 bases, with 5 bases of the junction left unmatched. CDR3 coding DNA: TGTGCCAGTAGTATGGAGGGGGCGCTTGGCTACACCTTC. Translation gives CASSMEGALGYTF.

The V call is TRBV19, the J call TRBJ2-1, with D perhaps being TRBD1 or TRBD2 (5 bases each). V lost 3 bases, J lost 2 bases, and 11 bases lay in between. Germline values: CDR1 LNHDA, CDR2 SQIVND (reference sequence). This CDR3 contains 15 residues. CDR3 sequence: CASSIEGYAYNEQFF. Written as DNA, the CDR3 is TGTGCCAGTAGTATTGAGGGGTATGCCTACAATGAGCAGTTCTTC. Variable domain in full (rest from reference TRBV19 and TRBJ2-1): DGGITQSPKYLFRKEGQNVTLSCEQNLNHDAMYWYRQDPGQGLRLIYYSQIVNDFQKGDIAEGYSVSREKKESFPLTVTSAQKNPTAFYLCASSIEGYAYNEQFFGPGTRLTVL.

In nucleotides, the CDR3 is TGTGCCAGTAGTAGCGGGCAGGGGAATGAGCAGTTCTTC. As protein: CASSSGQGNEQFF. The rearrangement joins TRBV19 to TRBJ2-1; possibly TRBD1 for D (6 bases). Germline V gene lookup returns CDR1 LNHDA and CDR2 SQIVND (reference sequence). Trimming pared 4 bases from V and 7 bases from J, leaving 11 bases between. CDR3 size: 13 residues.

CDR3: CASSPGPISYEQYF. The CDR3 bases are TGTGCCAGCAGCCCGGGACCGATATCCTACGAGCAGTACTTC. This chain joins TRBV11-2 and TRBJ2-7; D possibly uses TRBD1 or TRBD2 (5 bases each). The CDR3 is 14 residues long. Germline loops: CDR1 SGHAT, CDR2 FQNNGV. Trimming took 5 bases from V and 1 from J, leaving 12 bases between them.

The chain is built from TRBV5-6 and TRBJ2-3, with 10 nucleotides matching TRBD2. The germline V gene encodes CDR1 SGHDT and CDR2 YYEEEE. This CDR3 contains 18 residues. Unmatched junction bases numbered 17, after V lost 4 bases and J lost 6 bases. DNA for the CDR3: TGTGCCAGCAGCCAATACTACACCCGGACTAGCGGAGACGATACGCAGTATTTT. It encodes CASSQYYTRTSGDDTQYF.

The genes are TRBV11-1 and TRBJ2-1; 8 bases map to TRBD1. Germline V gene data show CDR1 as SGHAT and CDR2 as FQDESV (reference sequence). V was clipped by 4 bases and J by 14 bases; unmatched bases: 13. The CDR3 is made up of 14 amino acids. The CDR3 bases are TGTGCCAGCAGCTCAGGACAGGGAACTCTTACGGAGTTCTTC. It encodes CASSSGQGTLTEFF.

The V gene is TRBV6-1, the J gene TRBJ2-7; D might be TRBD2 (5 bases). CDR3 length: 16 residues. Germline V lookup: CDR1 MNHNS, CDR2 SASEGT. The V gene lost 1 base and the J gene lost 0 bases, with 13 bases spanning the gap. The CDR3: CASSEVDFTSSYEQYF. DNA for the CDR3: TGTGCCAGCAGTGAAGTGGACTTTACAAGCTCCTACGAGCAGTACTTC.